One and the same sample provided the 30 T cell receptor beta chains below, sequenced in a study of Graves' ophthalmopathy and Graves' hyperthyroidism. Beta-chain TCR CDR3 regions were amplified from RNA transcripts. HTBI primers primed a first-round RT-PCR, and a second-round multiplex PCR followed. TCRdb reprocessed the multiplex PCR reads with MiXCR, giving one entry per CDR3 protein. The sample consists of over a million distinct CDR3 sequences, about 36% of them appearing once. Sequenced: peripheral blood or thyroid tissue (not recorded which). The receptor set was obtained from an adult man with Graves' hyperthyroidism.

This clonotype showed up just a few times. The chain joins TRBV4-1 to TRBJ1-1; D not certain. Germline-derived CDR1 and CDR2 are MGHRA and YSYEKL. Trimming stripped 1 base from V and 0 bases from J, with 6 bases between. The CDR3 is made up of 14 amino acids. CDR3 sequence: CASSQANMNTEAFF. The CDR3 DNA reads TGCGCCAGCAGCCAAGCAAATATGAACACTGAAGCTTTCTTT.

V is TRBV20-1 and J is TRBJ1-4, with TRBD1 as a possible D gene (6 bases). Trimming left V 3 bases short and J 8 bases short, with 22 bases between. The CDR3 consists of 16 residues. The V gene's germline CDR1 is DFQATT and CDR2 SNEGSKA (reference sequence). In nucleotides, the CDR3 is TGCAGTGCTAGGTTCAGGGGCGTTGGCACCAGGGAAAAACTGTTTTTT. Its protein product is CSARFRGVGTREKLFF.

This chain joins TRBV12-3 or TRBV12-4 and TRBJ1-5; D is undetermined. V lost 4 bases and J 3 bases, leaving 10 bases between the germline ends. The length of the CDR3 is 14 residues. CDR3 in amino acids: CASSYHSANQPQHF. CDR3 nucleotides: TGTGCCAGCAGTTACCACAGCGCCAATCAGCCCCAGCATTTT.

In its sample, this clonotype was seen many times. This chain connects TRBV11-3 to TRBJ2-2; D is undetermined. The ends were cut back, 0 bases at V and 6 bases at J, with 2 bases in the middle. The germline CDR1 and CDR2 sequences are SGHNT and YENEEA. This CDR3 contains 12 residues. The CDR3 DNA is TGTGCCAGCAGCTTAGATCCCGGGGAGCTGTTTTTT. Translation: CASSLDPGELFF.

CDR3 DNA: TGTGCCAGCAGGAACCTTAAGACAGGGCCCACCGGGGAGCTGTTTTTT. Translation: CASRNLKTGPTGELFF. The chain uses TRBV7-9 and TRBJ2-2; 7 nucleotides align to TRBD1. V dropped 6 bases and J dropped 4; count of bases not matched to a gene: 11. Germline CDR1 is SEHNR and CDR2 is FQNEAQ (reference sequence). This CDR3 is 16 amino acids long.

This clonotype was seen at least ten times. In DNA, the CDR3 is TGTGCCACCTCGACCGGTTTTGGCTACACCTTC. This encodes CATSTGFGYTF. V and J are TRBV19 and TRBJ1-2; D unclear. The V end lost 10 bases, the J end lost 7 bases, and 13 bases lay between the germline ends. Germline V lookup: CDR1 LNHDA, CDR2 SQIVND (reference sequence). CDR3 size: 11 residues. The full variable domain, completed using reference TRBV19 and TRBJ1-2, is DGGITQSPKYLFRKEGQNVTLSCEQNLNHDAMYWYRQDPGQGLRLIYYSQIVNDFQKGDIAEGYSVSREKKESFPLTVTSAQKNPTAFYLCATSTGFGYTFGSGTRLTVV.

This clonotype was observed many times. The V call is TRBV13, the J call TRBJ1-1; D is unresolved. CDR3 length equals 12 residues. The V and J ends lost 4 bases and 7 bases respectively, with 10 bases between them. Germline-derived CDR1 and CDR2 are PRHDT and FYEKMQ (reference sequence). The CDR3 coding sequence is TGTGCCAGCAGCTCCCCCGCGGATGAAGCTTTCTTT. Translated, it gives CASSSPADEAFF.

The chain carries TRBV7-2 and TRBJ1-5; a weak D match, TRBD1 (6 bases). The V gene lost 5 bases and the J gene lost 3 bases, with 14 bases spanning the gap. CDR1 and CDR2 (germline): SGHTA, FQGNSA. The CDR3 covers 15 residues. Written as DNA, the CDR3 is TGTGCCAGCAGCCAGGGGAGGGGGAACAATCAGCCCCAGCATTTT. Amino acids: CASSQGRGNNQPQHF. Variable domain in full (rest from reference TRBV7-2 and TRBJ1-5): GAGVSQSPSNKVTEKGKDVELRCDPISGHTALYWYRQSLGQGLEFLIYFQGNSAPDKSGLPSDRFSAERTGGSVSTLTIQRTQQEDSAVYLCASSQGRGNNQPQHFGDGTRLSIL.

On this clonotype itself: Being one base from a much bigger clone, this may be a read error. The chain joins TRBV10-3 to TRBJ2-5, with D uncertain. This CDR3 has 11 residues. Looked up from germline, CDR1 is ENHRY and CDR2 is SYGVKD. The V gene lost 6 bases and the J gene lost 5 bases, with 7 bases spanning the gap. CDR3 sequence: CAIRRRETQYF. The CDR3 DNA reads as TGTGCCATCAGGCGCAGGGAGACCCAGTACTTC.

V is TRBV29-1 and J is TRBJ2-7; 7 bases match TRBD1. The CDR3 is 12 amino acids. The germline CDR1 and CDR2 sequences are SQVTM and ANQGSEA. CDR3 loop: CSGGDSAYEQYF. DNA for the CDR3: TGCAGTGGTGGGGACAGCGCCTACGAGCAGTACTTC.

This clonotype appeared many times. V is TRBV7-3 and J is TRBJ1-1; a possible D gene is TRBD1 (5 bases). Germline V gene data show CDR1 as SGHTA and CDR2 as FQGTGA. This CDR3 region has 13 residues. V dropped 3 bases and J dropped 3 bases, with 8 bases sitting between them. In DNA form, the CDR3 reads TGTGCCAGCAGCTTTGGGGCCTACACTGAAGCTTTCTTT. This gives the protein CASSFGAYTEAFF. The full variable domain, completed using reference TRBV7-3 and TRBJ1-1, is GAGVSQTPSNKVTEKGKYVELRCDPISGHTALYWYRQSLGQGPEFLIYFQGTGAADDSGLPNDRFFAVRPEGSVSTLKIQRTERGDSAVYLCASSFGAYTEAFFGQGTRLTVV.

The chain uses TRBV5-1 and TRBJ2-7, with 11 bases fitting TRBD2. The V segment lost 4 bases and the J segment 0 bases; nucleotides outside the gene matches: 9. CDR1 and CDR2 from the germline V gene are SGHRS and YFSETQ. The CDR3 sequence is 17 residues long. The CDR3, as DNA: TGCGCCAGCAGCCCCCCGGAACTAGCGGGGGACTCCTACGAGCAGTACTTC. It encodes CASSPPELAGDSYEQYF.

This clonotype has at least ten counts. The J gene is TRBJ2-7, the V gene TRBV24-1, with a weak D call TRBD2 (6 bases). The germline V gene encodes CDR1 KGHDR and CDR2 SFDVKD. The CDR3 is 13 amino acids. V gave up 9 bases and J gave up 0 bases, with 11 bases separating them. The CDR3 reads CATARGSSYEQYF. In DNA form, the CDR3 reads TGTGCCACCGCCCGGGGGAGCTCCTACGAGCAGTACTTC.

The chain combines TRBV20-1 with TRBJ1-1, with a tentative D call TRBD1 (5 bases). This CDR3 region has 15 residues. V dropped 3 bases and J dropped 1 base, with 15 bases sitting between them. Germline values: CDR1 DFQATT, CDR2 SNEGSKA (reference sequence). The CDR3 DNA sequence: TGCAGTGCTAGGGCCTTCAGGGAGCGGAACACTGAAGCTTTCTTT. Translating gives CSARAFRERNTEAFF.

This chain uses TRBV29-1 with TRBJ1-2; D is undetermined. The length of the CDR3 is 15 residues. CDR1 is SQVTM and CDR2 is ANQGSEA in the germline V gene. Trimming pared 0 bases from V and 9 bases from J, leaving 20 bases between. The CDR3 DNA reads TGCAGCGTTGAAGATCGGGGAACGAGCTCTGGAAGCTACACCTTC. As protein: CSVEDRGTSSGSYTF.

The V and J genes are TRBV7-9 and TRBJ1-1; D perhaps matches TRBD1 (5 bases). The CDR3 spans 16 residues. V was clipped by 6 bases and J by 0 bases, with 17 bases between them. The germline CDR1 and CDR2 sequences are SEHNR and FQNEAQ (reference sequence). The CDR3 nucleotides are TGTGCCAGCAGGTCCCAGGGAGGGTCCATGAACACTGAAGCTTTCTTT. Its protein product is CASRSQGGSMNTEAFF.

This clonotype came up many times. DNA for the CDR3: TGTGCCAGTAGTCTAGGGGCAGGAGAAGAGACCCAGTACTTC. Protein: CASSLGAGEETQYF. The chain uses TRBV19 and TRBJ2-5; D perhaps matches TRBD1 (5 bases). Trimming shortened V by 5 bases and J by 3 bases, and 13 bases separated the two germline ends. CDR1 and CDR2 from the germline V gene are LNHDA and SQIVND (reference sequence). The CDR3 loop spans 14 amino acids. The whole variable domain, filled in from reference TRBV19 and TRBJ2-5, reads DGGITQSPKYLFRKEGQNVTLSCEQNLNHDAMYWYRQDPGQGLRLIYYSQIVNDFQKGDIAEGYSVSREKKESFPLTVTSAQKNPTAFYLCASSLGAGEETQYFGPGTRLLVL.

This clonotype was found a few times. This chain connects TRBV2 to TRBJ2-3, with TRBD2 matching over 10 bases. This CDR3 has 14 amino acids. The junction had 4 bases not matched to a gene; V was cut back by 2 bases and J by 8 bases. Germline CDR1 SNHLY, CDR2 FYNNEI. CDR3 coding DNA: TGTGCCAGCAGTGAACTAGCGGGAGAGGTTACGCAGTATTTT. This translates into CASSELAGEVTQYF.

The chain couples TRBV25-1 to TRBJ2-6; D is possibly TRBD1 (7 bases). CDR1 is MGHDK and CDR2 is SYGVNS in the germline V gene. CDR3 length: 21 amino acids. V lost 7 bases, J lost 1 base, and 29 bases lay in between. The CDR3 DNA sequence: TGTGCCAGCATGGGGGCCACCGGGTCGGGCAGGGGGGCATCTGGGGCCAACGTCCTGACTTTC. This gives the protein CASMGATGSGRGASGANVLTF.

This clonotype showed up many times. The chain has TRBV10-2 and TRBJ1-1; 9 nucleotides line up with TRBD1. This CDR3 spans 16 amino acids. Trimming cost V 1 base and J 3 bases; bases outside gene matches: 6. CDR1 WSHSY and CDR2 SAAADI come from the germline V gene. The CDR3: CASSEWTGAEDTEAFF. The CDR3 nucleotides read TGCGCCAGCAGTGAGTGGACAGGGGCGGAGGACACTGAAGCTTTCTTT.

Concerning this clonotype itself: Germline and junction disagree at one end, which may indicate a read error. V usage is TRBV27 and J usage is TRBJ1-2; D ambiguous. The CDR3 is 13 residues long. The germline V gene has CDR1 MNHEY and CDR2 SMNVEV (reference sequence). The CDR3 DNA is TGTGTCAGCTTCTTTGGGTCGCACGATGGCTACACCTTC. Its protein product is CVSFFGSHDGYTF.

The chain is built from TRBV20-1 and TRBJ1-4, with unresolved D. CDR1 and CDR2 (germline): DFQATT, SNEGSKA (reference sequence). This CDR3 spans 13 amino acids. V was clipped by 6 bases and J by 0 bases, with 8 bases between them. The CDR3 loop is CSATRATNEKLFF. The CDR3 DNA reads as TGCAGTGCCACAAGGGCAACTAATGAAAAACTGTTTTTT.

Many counts were recorded for this clonotype. V is TRBV10-2 and J is TRBJ1-2, with unresolved D. Germline V gene lookup returns CDR1 WSHSY and CDR2 SAAADI. The V end lost 7 bases, the J end lost 5 bases, and 14 bases lay between the germline ends. This CDR3 has 13 residues. Here the CDR3 DNA reads TGCGCCAGCATTCAGGCGGCCGGGTATGGCTACACCTTC. This encodes CASIQAAGYGYTF.

This clonotype has more than one count but fewer than ten. The chain combines TRBV25-1 with TRBJ1-6; unclear D gene. The V end lost 1 base, the J end lost 11 bases, and 6 bases lay between the germline ends. Germline V gene lookup returns CDR1 MGHDK and CDR2 SYGVNS. The CDR3 runs 12 residues. CDR3: CASSEWRTPLHF. The CDR3 DNA is TGTGCCAGCAGTGAATGGAGGACACCCCTCCACTTT. The whole variable domain, filled in from reference TRBV25-1 and TRBJ1-6, reads EADIYQTPRYLVIGTGKKITLECSQTMGHDKMYWYQQDPGMELHLIHYSYGVNSTEKGDLSSESTVSRIRTEHFPLTLESARPSHTSQYLCASSEWRTPLHFGNGTRLTVT.

The rearrangement links TRBV10-3 to TRBJ2-7, with no clear D. Germline loops: CDR1 ENHRY, CDR2 SYGVKD. The CDR3 spans 14 residues. V gave up 3 bases and J gave up 0 bases, with 9 bases separating them. The CDR3: CAISEGIPSYEQYF. CDR3 bases: TGTGCCATCAGTGAAGGGATCCCCTCCTACGAGCAGTACTTC.

The chain couples TRBV7-9 to TRBJ1-1; D not certain. Germline-derived CDR1 and CDR2 are SEHNR and FQNEAQ (reference sequence). V lost 2 bases to trimming and J lost 4 bases, with 11 bases between them. This CDR3 region has 14 residues. The CDR3 DNA follows: TGTGCCAGCAGCTTACCCGGGAATCCCACTGAAGCTTTCTTT. Translating gives CASSLPGNPTEAFF.

In regard to this clonotype: A much larger clone is a single base away; this may be a read error. The chain employs TRBV4-1 and TRBJ2-2, with D unresolved. The CDR3 has 12 residues. From germline, CDR1 is MGHRA and CDR2 YSYEKL. V was clipped by 7 bases and J by 1 base, with 4 bases between them. The CDR3 sequence is CASTKNTGELFF. The CDR3 DNA reads as TGCGCCAGCACGAAGAACACCGGGGAGCTGTTTTTT.

The chain couples TRBV20-1 to TRBJ1-5, with 8 bases aligning to TRBD1. The germline V gene encodes CDR1 DFQATT and CDR2 SNEGSKA (reference sequence). The CDR3 is made up of 13 amino acids. V was pared by 6 bases and J by 5 bases, with 6 bases of the junction left unmatched. CDR3 in DNA: TGCAGTGCCGACACAGGGGGTCATCAGCCCCAGCATTTT. Its protein product is CSADTGGHQPQHF.

This clonotype has just a few counts. V and J are TRBV11-2 and TRBJ1-5; TRBD1 is a possible D gene (6 bases). V was clipped by 5 bases and J by 7 bases, with 30 bases between them. Looked up from germline, CDR1 is SGHAT and CDR2 is FQNNGV. The CDR3 length is 19 residues. CDR3 in amino acids: CASSRGRGSRGRLKQPQHF. In DNA form, the CDR3 reads TGTGCCAGCAGCCGGGGGAGGGGCTCCCGGGGGCGTCTTAAACAGCCCCAGCATTTT.

This clonotype has only a few counts. The rearrangement uses TRBV4-1 and TRBJ1-1; D unresolved. The CDR3 spans 15 residues. Germline-derived CDR1 and CDR2 are MGHRA and YSYEKL. V gave up 1 base and J gave up 5 bases, with 14 bases separating them. The CDR3 DNA reads as TGCGCCAGCAGCCAAGTAATAGGATTTGGAACTGAAGCTTTCTTT. Translating gives CASSQVIGFGTEAFF.